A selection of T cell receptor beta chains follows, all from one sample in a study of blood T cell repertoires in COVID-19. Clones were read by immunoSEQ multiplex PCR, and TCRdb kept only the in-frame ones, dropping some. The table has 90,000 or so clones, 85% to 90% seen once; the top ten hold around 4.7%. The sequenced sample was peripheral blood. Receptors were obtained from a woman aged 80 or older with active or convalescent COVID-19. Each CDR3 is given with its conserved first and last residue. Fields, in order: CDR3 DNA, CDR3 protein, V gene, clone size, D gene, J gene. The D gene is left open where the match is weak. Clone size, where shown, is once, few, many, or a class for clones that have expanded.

CDR3nt: TGCAGCGTTGAGCGCATTAGACTAGCGGGAACAGATACGCAGTATTTT
CDR3aa: CSVERIRLAGTDTQYF
v_gene: TRBV29-1
abundance: few
d_gene: TRBD2
j_gene: TRBJ2-3

CDR3nt: TGTGCCAGCAGCTTAAGTAGGGGGCCCACAGATACGCAGTATTTT
CDR3aa: CASSLSRGPTDTQYF
v_gene: TRBV7-8
abundance: -
d_gene: TRBD1
j_gene: TRBJ2-3

CDR3nt: TGTGCCAGCAGCTTATCCCCTACTAGCGGCCTGTTCACCTACAATGAGCAGTTCTTC
CDR3aa: CASSLSPTSGLFTYNEQFF
v_gene: TRBV7-2
abundance: -
d_gene: TRBD2
j_gene: TRBJ2-1

CDR3nt: TGTGCCAGCACCCACCAGGGGGTATACGAGCAGTACTTC
CDR3aa: CASTHQGVYEQYF
v_gene: TRBV6-5
abundance: -
d_gene: TRBD1
j_gene: TRBJ2-7

CDR3nt: TGTGCCAGCAGCCGCCTCGGGGTGGGTGCGACCTACAATGAGCAGTTCTTC
CDR3aa: CASSRLGVGATYNEQFF
v_gene: TRBV7-7
abundance: -
d_gene: -
j_gene: TRBJ2-1

CDR3nt: TGCAGCGGGGGGACAGGGTCTGGAAACACCATATATTTT
CDR3aa: CSGGTGSGNTIYF
v_gene: TRBV29-1
abundance: -
d_gene: TRBD1
j_gene: TRBJ1-3

CDR3nt: TGTGCCAGCAGTCTCAGGGGAGAGGGCACAGATACGCAGTATTTT
CDR3aa: CASSLRGEGTDTQYF
v_gene: TRBV27
abundance: -
d_gene: -
j_gene: TRBJ2-3

CDR3nt: TGTGCCAGCAGCGTAGGAGCGACTAGCACAGATACGCAGTATTTT
CDR3aa: CASSVGATSTDTQYF
v_gene: TRBV9
abundance: -
d_gene: -
j_gene: TRBJ2-3

CDR3nt: TGTGCCAGTAGTATAGAGGGCGGGAGGGGAATCAATGAGCAGTTCTTC
CDR3aa: CASSIEGGRGINEQFF
v_gene: TRBV19
abundance: -
d_gene: TRBD2
j_gene: TRBJ2-1

CDR3nt: TGTGCCAGCAGTTTATACGGGACAGGGTGGCGGGAGCAGTTCTTC
CDR3aa: CASSLYGTGWREQFF
v_gene: TRBV27
abundance: once
d_gene: TRBD1
j_gene: TRBJ2-1

CDR3nt: TGTGCCAGCAGTTTATCTGGGGGGGTGAACACTGAAGCTTTCTTT
CDR3aa: CASSLSGGVNTEAFF
v_gene: TRBV28
abundance: -
d_gene: -
j_gene: TRBJ1-1

CDR3nt: TGTGCCAGCAGTCCAGGAGGTGGAGGGAAGGACTATGGCTACACCTTC
CDR3aa: CASSPGGGGKDYGYTF
v_gene: TRBV28
abundance: -
d_gene: -
j_gene: TRBJ1-2

CDR3nt: TGCGCCAGCAGCTTAGACAGGGGGCGCGAGCAGTACTTC
CDR3aa: CASSLDRGREQYF
v_gene: TRBV5-1
abundance: -
d_gene: TRBD1
j_gene: TRBJ2-7

CDR3nt: TGCAGCGTTGAACCAGGACTCGAGGGGGGGAGTGAGCAGTTCTTC
CDR3aa: CSVEPGLEGGSEQFF
v_gene: TRBV29-1
abundance: -
d_gene: -
j_gene: TRBJ2-1

CDR3nt: TGTGCCAGCAGTCCCGGCAGCGGGAGCCCCAATGAGCAGTTCTTC
CDR3aa: CASSPGSGSPNEQFF
v_gene: TRBV28
abundance: -
d_gene: TRBD2
j_gene: TRBJ2-1

CDR3nt: TGTGCCAGCAGTGAAAGCGGCGGCTCTGGAAACACCATATATTTT
CDR3aa: CASSESGGSGNTIYF
v_gene: TRBV6-1
abundance: once
d_gene: -
j_gene: TRBJ1-3

CDR3nt: TGCGCCAGCAGCCCGGGGACTAGCGGGAGCACAGATACGCAGTATTTT
CDR3aa: CASSPGTSGSTDTQYF
v_gene: TRBV5-1
abundance: -
d_gene: TRBD2
j_gene: TRBJ2-3

CDR3nt: TGTGCCAGCAGCCAAGGAGACAGGGGCACAGATACGCAGTATTTT
CDR3aa: CASSQGDRGTDTQYF
v_gene: TRBV14
abundance: -
d_gene: TRBD1
j_gene: TRBJ2-3

CDR3nt: TGTGCCAGCAGCCAAAGGGGCAGCGGGAAAAGGAACATTCAGTACTTC
CDR3aa: CASSQRGSGKRNIQYF
v_gene: TRBV3-1/TRBV3-2
abundance: -
d_gene: TRBD2
j_gene: TRBJ2-4

CDR3nt: TGTGCCAGTAGTATCCGGGAGGGACACTACGAGCAGTACTTC
CDR3aa: CASSIREGHYEQYF
v_gene: TRBV19
abundance: -
d_gene: TRBD2
j_gene: TRBJ2-7

CDR3nt: TGTGCCAGCAGCACGACAGACAGGGCCTACGAGCAGTACTTC
CDR3aa: CASSTTDRAYEQYF
v_gene: TRBV7-8
abundance: -
d_gene: TRBD1
j_gene: TRBJ2-7